These T cell receptor beta chains were read from a single sample in a study of early T cells in non-severe SARS-CoV-2 infection. TCRdb reanalysed the 5' RACE reads using MiXCR and keeps one entry per CDR3 protein. This table has around 33,000 distinct CDR3 sequences, roughly 5.1% appearing once. Sequences were obtained from whole blood. These receptors were obtained from an adult who was a healthcare worker with PCR-confirmed SARS-CoV-2 infection or an uninfected control (not recorded which). Both conserved end residues are part of each CDR3. Each record gives: V gene, J gene, D gene, clone size, CDR3 DNA, CDR3 protein. D genes are given only for firm matches. Clone size, where shown, is once, few, many, or a class for clones that have expanded.

>TRBV11-2|TRBJ2-3|-|many
TGTGCCAGCAGCTTAAGAGGGAATCCGGATACGCAGTATTTT
CASSLRGNPDTQYF
>TRBV7-8|TRBJ2-1|TRBD2|many
TGTGCCAGCAGCTTTGGCGGGAGTTACAGTGAGCAGTTCTTC
CASSFGGSYSEQFF
>TRBV19|TRBJ2-1|-|many
TGTGCCAGTGGGGTAGGAGAGCAGTTCTTC
CASGVGEQFF
>TRBV3-1|TRBJ2-5|-|-
TGTGCCAGCAGCCAAGAGTTTTCAGGGGAAGAGACCCAGTACTTC
CASSQEFSGEETQYF
>TRBV11-2|TRBJ2-3|-|-
TGTGCCAGCAGCTTAGTTGCAGGCACAGATACGCAGTATTTT
CASSLVAGTDTQYF
>TRBV7-9|TRBJ1-2|-|many
TGTGCCAGCAGCTTATTGGTACAGAACTATGGCTACACCTTC
CASSLLVQNYGYTF
>TRBV7-2|TRBJ1-5|-|many
TGTGCCAGCAGTCCAGACGGGGCTAATATGAGACAGCCCCAGCATTTT
CASSPDGANMRQPQHF
>TRBV19|TRBJ2-1|-|-
TGTGCCAGTAGTAGGGGCCTGGGCAATGAACAGTTCTTC
CASSRGLGNEQFF
>TRBV18|TRBJ1-1|TRBD1|many
TGTGCCAGCTCAGGGGAGCAGGGGGCGCGACAGAACACTGAAGCTTTCTTT
CASSGEQGARQNTEAFF
>TRBV27|TRBJ2-2|-|few
TGTGCCAGCAGGCTCCAGTCGGGGATACTGAACACCGGGGAGCTGTTTTTT
CASRLQSGILNTGELFF
>TRBV25-1|TRBJ2-3|-|many
TGTGCCAGCAGTGAAAGGTGGCGGGGCACAGATACGCAGTATTTT
CASSERWRGTDTQYF
>TRBV9|TRBJ1-2|-|many
TGTGCCAGCAGCGTAGTGCCCCGACAGCAGGGTGGCTACACCTTC
CASSVVPRQQGGYTF
>TRBV5-6|TRBJ2-2|-|-
TGTGCCAGCAGCTCAAGGGCAACCTATAACACCGGGGAGCTGTTTTTT
CASSSRATYNTGELFF
>TRBV28|TRBJ2-5|-|few
TGTGCCACGGGCGGTGGGACTGAAGAGACCCAGTACTTC
CATGGGTEETQYF
>TRBV4-1|TRBJ2-5|TRBD2|many
TGCGCCAGCAGCCAAGGGCTAGCGGGGGGCCCCCAAGAGACCCAGTACTTC
CASSQGLAGGPQETQYF
>TRBV7-8|TRBJ2-7|-|many
TGTGCCAGCTGGAGTGGAGGAGAGCAGTACTTC
CASWSGGEQYF
>TRBV5-4|TRBJ1-2|TRBD1|few
TGTGCCAGCAGCTCCCAGACAGGGGACTATGGCTACACCTTC
CASSSQTGDYGYTF
>TRBV9|TRBJ1-4|TRBD1|many
TGTGCCAGCAGCCCCGGGACAGACCTCGAAAAACTGTTTTTT
CASSPGTDLEKLFF
>TRBV6-5|TRBJ1-2|-|few
TGTGCCAGCAGTTCCTTGACAGATGGCTACACCTTC
CASSSLTDGYTF
>TRBV7-2|TRBJ2-7|-|medium-sized
TGTGCCAGCAGCTTAGCGTACCGGGGCGAGCAGTACTTC
CASSLAYRGEQYF
>TRBV4-3|TRBJ1-1|TRBD1|-
TGCGCCAGCAGCCAAGATATTCACAGGGGGCTTCGGAACACTGAAGCTTTCTTT
CASSQDIHRGLRNTEAFF
>TRBV30|TRBJ1-2|-|many
TGTGCCTGGAGCAGGCGTTATGGCTACACCTTC
CAWSRRYGYTF
>TRBV6-1|TRBJ2-1|TRBD2|many
TGTGCCAGCATTCTTCGGGGGGGCGGAGATGAGCAGTTCTTC
CASILRGGGDEQFF
>TRBV12-3/TRBV12-4|TRBJ1-5|-|many
TGTGCCAGCTCAGAAGGGCCCAATCAGCCCCAGCATTTT
CASSEGPNQPQHF
>TRBV10-3|TRBJ2-2|-|-
TGTGCCATCAGTGAACCGGAAAACACCGGGGAGCTGTTTTTT
CAISEPENTGELFF
>TRBV6-4|TRBJ2-1|-|few
TGTGCCAGCAGACCCGGGGCGGGCTCCTACAATGAGCAGTTCTTC
CASRPGAGSYNEQFF
>TRBV14|TRBJ1-1|-|medium-sized
TGTGCCAGCAGCCAAGAAGTCTGGGGGTCTGAAGCTTTCTTT
CASSQEVWGSEAFF
>TRBV7-2|TRBJ2-2|-|many
TGTGCCAGCAGCCCAAATGGAAGGAGAACCGGGGAGCTGTTTTTT
CASSPNGRRTGELFF
>TRBV6-1|TRBJ2-5|TRBD1|few
TGTGCCAGCAGCGGGACAGGACTTTGGGGGACCCAGTACTTC
CASSGTGLWGTQYF
>TRBV7-2|TRBJ2-1|-|many
TGTGCCAGCAGCTTAAACCCCCGGGGAGAGCAGTTCTTC
CASSLNPRGEQFF
>TRBV20-1|TRBJ2-3|-|-
TGCAGTGCTGTAGCACAGAAAATGAGCACAGATACGCAGTATTTT
CSAVAQKMSTDTQYF
>TRBV7-9|TRBJ1-2|-|many
TGTGCCAGCAGCTCCTGGGACATCGCTAACTATGGCTACACCTTC
CASSSWDIANYGYTF
>TRBV7-3|TRBJ2-1|-|few
TGTGCCAGCAGCTTCACTAGTTCCAATGAGCAGTTCTTC
CASSFTSSNEQFF
>TRBV27|TRBJ1-2|-|many
TGTGCCAGCGGACGGCCGCCTAACTATGGCTACACCTTC
CASGRPPNYGYTF
>TRBV29-1|TRBJ1-2|TRBD1|many
TGCAGCGTATCCCAACAGGGGAACGGTGGCTACACCTTC
CSVSQQGNGGYTF
>TRBV5-6|TRBJ2-7|-|few
TGTGCCAGCAGCATTCTCGCCTACGAGCAGTACTTC
CASSILAYEQYF
>TRBV7-8|TRBJ1-1|-|many
TGTGCCAGCAGCTTCGGGGCCGTGTGGGAAGCTTTCTTT
CASSFGAVWEAFF
>TRBV7-8|TRBJ1-2|-|few
TGTGCCAGCAGCTTCAAAGCTAACTATGGCTACACCTTC
CASSFKANYGYTF
>TRBV7-9|TRBJ2-7|-|many
TGTGCCAGCAGCCCTAGGGGTGGCGTCTCCTACGAGCAGTACTTC
CASSPRGGVSYEQYF
>TRBV29-1|TRBJ1-1|-|many
TGCAGCGTCACACGAATGAACACTGAAGCTTTCTTT
CSVTRMNTEAFF
>TRBV5-6|TRBJ2-1|-|few
TGTGCCAGCAGCTTTGCAGCCCCTAGAGAGCAGTTCTTC
CASSFAAPREQFF
>TRBV7-9|TRBJ2-7|-|few
TGTGCCAGCAGTCCTCCGGGAACCTACGAGCAGTACTTC
CASSPPGTYEQYF
>TRBV28|TRBJ2-7|-|many
TGTGCCAGCAGGTCCGCTTACGAGCAGTACTTC
CASRSAYEQYF
>TRBV28|TRBJ2-2|TRBD1|many
TGTGCCAGCAGGATTCTTCCACAGGGGGGAAAGGCCGGGGAGCTGTTTTTT
CASRILPQGGKAGELFF
>TRBV20-1|TRBJ2-3|-|many
TGCAGTGCTAGTACGGGGAGCACAGATACGCAGTATTTT
CSASTGSTDTQYF
>TRBV24-1|TRBJ2-1|-|many
TGTGCCACCAGTGGTAGGGGGGTTCGAAACTGGGGTGAGCAGTTCTTC
CATSGRGVRNWGEQFF